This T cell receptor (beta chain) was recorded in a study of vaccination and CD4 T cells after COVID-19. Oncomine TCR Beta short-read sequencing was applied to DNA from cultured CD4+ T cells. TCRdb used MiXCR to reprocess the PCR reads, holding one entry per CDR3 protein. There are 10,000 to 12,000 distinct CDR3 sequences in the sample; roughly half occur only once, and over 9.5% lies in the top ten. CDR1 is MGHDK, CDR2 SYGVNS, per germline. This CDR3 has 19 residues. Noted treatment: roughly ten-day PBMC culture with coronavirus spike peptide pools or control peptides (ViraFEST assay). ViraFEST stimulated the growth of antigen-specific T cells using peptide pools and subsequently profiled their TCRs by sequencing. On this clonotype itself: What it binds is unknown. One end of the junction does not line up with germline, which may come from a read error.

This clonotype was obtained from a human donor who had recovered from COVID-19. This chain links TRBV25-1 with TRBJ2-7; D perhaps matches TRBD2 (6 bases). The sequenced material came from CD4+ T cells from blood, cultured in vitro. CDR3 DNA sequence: TGCGCCAGCAGTGAAGGCCGGTCAGGGCGGGGTCTAACAGGATACGAGCAGTACTTC. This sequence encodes CASSEGRSGRGLTGYEQYF.